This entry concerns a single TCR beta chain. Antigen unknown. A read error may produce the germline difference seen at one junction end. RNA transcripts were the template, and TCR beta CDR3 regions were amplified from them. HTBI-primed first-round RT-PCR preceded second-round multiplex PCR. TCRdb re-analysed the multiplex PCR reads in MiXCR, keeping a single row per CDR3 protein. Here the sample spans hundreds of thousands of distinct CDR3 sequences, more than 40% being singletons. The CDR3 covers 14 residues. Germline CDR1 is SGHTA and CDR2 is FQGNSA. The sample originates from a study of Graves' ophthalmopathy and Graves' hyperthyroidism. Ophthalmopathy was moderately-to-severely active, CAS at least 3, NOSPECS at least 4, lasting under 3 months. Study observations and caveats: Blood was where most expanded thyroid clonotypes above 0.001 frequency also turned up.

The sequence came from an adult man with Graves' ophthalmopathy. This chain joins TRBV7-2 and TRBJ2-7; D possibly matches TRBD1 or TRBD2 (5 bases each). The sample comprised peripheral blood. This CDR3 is CASSLRGSSYGQYF. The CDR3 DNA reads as TGTGCCAGCAGCCTGAGGGGATCATCCTACGGGCAGTACTTC.